This T cell receptor beta chain was documented in a study of response to subunit inactivated influenza vaccine. TCRdb reprocessed the RT-PCR reads with MiXCR, giving one entry per CDR3 protein. The table shows hundreds of thousands of distinct CDR3 sequences, with roughly 13% occurring only once. The J segment lost 2 bases and the V segment lost 6 bases, leaving 11 bases of the junction unmatched. CDR3 length: 16 residues. As for this clonotype: Its target is not known.

General study findings and limits: Authors suggested seasonal influenza vaccinations each recruit few new T cells.

The V and J genes are TRBV12-3 or TRBV12-4 and TRBJ2-7, with 9 bases that match TRBD1. The source of this sequence is a man aged 45-65 years who received an inactivated influenza vaccine. The sample consisted of PBMCs from blood, taken about 14 days before vaccination. This CDR3 is CASSQTVGQGTYEQYF. In nucleotides, the CDR3 is TGTGCCAGCAGCCAAACCGTCGGACAGGGGACCTACGAGCAGTACTTC.